This entry lists 19 T cell receptor beta chains sequenced from one sample in a study of T cells in Graves' hyperthyroidism and ophthalmopathy. The CDR3 regions of TCR beta were amplified from RNA transcripts. A first-round RT-PCR of the TCR CDR3 used the HTBI primer set. MiXCR, applied by TCRdb to the multiplex PCR reads, yields one record per CDR3 protein. The data hold about 560,000 distinct CDR3 sequences, with over 15% observed a single time. The sample was blood. All receptors come from a woman under 30 with Graves' hyperthyroidism.

At least ten counts were recorded for this clonotype. V usage is TRBV6-1 and J usage is TRBJ2-5; a weak D match, TRBD1 (6 bases). The CDR3 has 14 residues. CDR1 MNHNS and CDR2 SASEGT come from the germline V gene. With 5 bases removed from V and 5 bases from J, the gap between germline ends came to 15 bases. CDR3 residues: CASSLGDRRETQYF. The CDR3 DNA is TGTGCCAGCAGTTTGGGAGACAGGCGGGAGACCCAGTACTTC.

The J gene is TRBJ1-4, the V gene TRBV5-5, with 7 nucleotides matching TRBD1. The CDR3 sequence is 19 residues long. Germline loops: CDR1 SGHKS, CDR2 YYEKEE (reference sequence). J gave up 0 bases and V 2 bases, and 13 bases lay outside the gene matches. Here the CDR3 reads CASSLGSGTAKTTNEKLFF. Written as DNA, the CDR3 is TGTGCCAGCAGCTTAGGATCCGGGACAGCGAAAACAACTAATGAAAAACTGTTTTTT. Supplemented by reference TRBV5-5 and TRBJ1-4, the full variable domain reads DAGVTQSPTHLIKTRGQQVTLRCSPISGHKSVSWYQQVLGQGPQFIFQYYEKEERGRGNFPDRFSARQFPNYSSELNVNALLLGDSALYLCASSLGSGTAKTTNEKLFFGSGTQLSVL.

The sample holds many counts of this clonotype. The CDR3 here is CASSLFRGTDTQYF. As DNA, the CDR3 is TGCGCCAGCAGCTTGTTCCGAGGGACAGATACGCAGTATTTT. The rearrangement joins TRBV5-1 to TRBJ2-3; tentative D call: TRBD2 (5 bases). This CDR3 region has 14 residues. V was trimmed by 1 base and J by 3 bases, leaving 9 bases between them. Per germline, CDR1 SGHRS and CDR2 YFSETQ.

The table lists this clonotype with a few counts. The rearrangement links TRBV20-1 to TRBJ1-4, with TRBD1 identical over 7 bases. CDR1 and CDR2 from the germline V gene are DFQATT and SNEGSKA (reference sequence). The CDR3 totals 14 residues. V was clipped by 3 bases and J by 8 bases; unmatched bases: 9. CDR3 DNA: TGCAGTGCTAGTAAACAGGGGCTGGGGGAAAAACTGTTTTTT. Its protein is CSASKQGLGEKLFF.

In this sample, this clonotype turned up many times. V is TRBV2 and J is TRBJ1-2, with 7 positions matching TRBD1. The CDR3 consists of 14 residues. V lost 4 bases and J lost 9; bases outside the gene matches: 11. Germline CDR1 reads SNHLY; CDR2 reads FYNNEI. Here the CDR3 reads CASSGGQVFVSYTF. For the CDR3, the DNA is TGTGCCAGCAGTGGAGGACAGGTTTTTGTTAGCTACACCTTC.

This clonotype was seen at least ten times. CDR3: CASSERDGPYEQYF. CDR3 bases: TGTGCCAGCAGTGAACGGGACGGTCCCTACGAGCAGTACTTC. This chain joins TRBV6-1 and TRBJ2-7; D tentatively fits TRBD1 or TRBD2 (5 bases each). The CDR3 has 14 residues. Germline V CDR1 and CDR2: MNHNS, SASEGT. Trimming shortened V by 2 bases and J by 2 bases, and 10 bases separated the two germline ends.

This clonotype has ten or more counts. The chain links TRBV7-9 to TRBJ1-5; D remains ambiguous. The germline CDR1 and CDR2 sequences are SEHNR and FQNEAQ (reference sequence). V lost 8 bases to trimming and J lost 7 bases, with 12 bases between them. This CDR3 comprises 12 residues. In DNA, the CDR3 is TGTGCCAGCGGATCCCCGAAACAGCCCCAGCATTTT. This codes for CASGSPKQPQHF.

This clonotype was recorded at least ten times. The chain has TRBV28 and TRBJ2-2; TRBD2 matches at 10 bases. The CDR3 has 17 residues. After removal of 1 base from V and 2 bases from J, the junction contained 4 bases not matched to a gene. Looked up from germline, CDR1 is MDHEN and CDR2 is SYDVKM. The CDR3 DNA follows: TGTGCCAGCAGTTTATACGGGACTAGCGTTAACACCGGGGAGCTGTTTTTT. Translating it yields CASSLYGTSVNTGELFF.

This chain links TRBV9 with TRBJ2-7, with D hard to call. The CDR3 totals 15 residues. Per the germline V gene, CDR1 is SGDLS and CDR2 is YYNGEE. V was clipped by 0 bases and J by 3 bases, with 13 bases between them. The DNA of the CDR3 is TGTGCCAGCAGCGTAGGCTCCAGCCGGAACTACGAGCAGTACTTC. It specifies CASSVGSSRNYEQYF.

This clonotype came up many times. The rearrangement joins TRBV10-3 to TRBJ2-5; D remains unclear. Germline V lookup: CDR1 ENHRY, CDR2 SYGVKD. With 3 bases removed from V and 2 bases from J, the gap between germline ends came to 10 bases. This CDR3 contains 14 residues. For the CDR3, the DNA is TGTGCCATCAGTGATTGGAGTAAGCAAGAGACCCAGTACTTC. It specifies CAISDWSKQETQYF.

This clonotype was counted between two and nine times. The chain is built from TRBV5-1 and TRBJ2-3; perhaps TRBD2 as D (5 bases). Germline V gives CDR1 SGHRS, CDR2 YFSETQ. This CDR3 has 16 residues. V was clipped by 0 bases and J by 2 bases, with 13 bases between them. The DNA for the CDR3 is TGCGCCAGCAGCTTGGCGGAGGCCGAAGACACAGATACGCAGTATTTT. Its protein is CASSLAEAEDTDTQYF.

This clonotype was seen at least ten times. The chain carries TRBV12-3 or TRBV12-4 and TRBJ1-5; TRBD1 aligns across 8 bases. The CDR3 extends over 13 amino acids. V lost 5 bases and J lost 6; bases outside the gene matches: 3. The CDR3 loop reads CASSTGGTQPQHF. CDR3 nucleotide sequence: TGTGCCAGCAGTACAGGGGGAACTCAGCCCCAGCATTTT.

This clonotype was observed many times. The rearrangement links TRBV20-1 to TRBJ1-2; D gene unclear. The CDR3 is made up of 13 amino acids. V was pared by 0 bases and J by 4 bases, with 9 bases between. The germline CDR1 and CDR2 sequences are DFQATT and SNEGSKA (reference sequence). In DNA form, the CDR3 reads TGCAGTGCTAGAGACGACGGCACCTATGGCTACACCTTC. It yields the protein CSARDDGTYGYTF.

The sample holds many counts of this clonotype. The CDR3 region is CASSRWGETPQETQYF. The CDR3 DNA sequence: TGTGCCAGCAGCCGCTGGGGGGAGACGCCCCAAGAGACCCAGTACTTC. The J gene is TRBJ2-5, the V gene TRBV12-3 or TRBV12-4; D perhaps matches TRBD2 (6 bases). The CDR3 length is 16 residues. With 6 bases removed from V and 1 base from J, the gap between germline ends came to 18 bases.

This clonotype was counted ten times or more. The chain joins TRBV7-2 to TRBJ2-1; either TRBD1 or TRBD2 may supply D (6 bases each). This CDR3 is built from 15 residues. Deletions cut 4 bases from V and 7 bases from J, with 17 bases between. The germline V gene encodes CDR1 SGHTA and CDR2 FQGNSA. DNA for the CDR3: TGTGCCAGCAGCTCCCCAAGACGGAGGGGGAATGAGCAGTTCTTC. It codes for CASSSPRRRGNEQFF.

The chain couples TRBV5-1 to TRBJ2-5; D is ambiguous. Trimming took off 0 bases at V and 5 bases at J, with 20 bases between the two ends. The CDR3 is 17 residues long. Germline lookup yields CDR1 SGHRS and CDR2 YFSETQ. DNA for the CDR3: TGCGCCAGCAGCTTGGAGGGCGGTTCCCTCAATCGGGAGACCCAGTACTTC. Translated, it gives CASSLEGGSLNRETQYF.

Only a few counts were recorded for this clonotype. The V call is TRBV4-1, the J call TRBJ2-7; tentative D call: TRBD1 (5 bases). Trimming stripped 0 bases from V and 0 bases from J, with 9 bases between. CDR1 is MGHRA, CDR2 YSYEKL, per germline. The CDR3 runs to 15 residues. The CDR3 nucleotides read TGCGCCAGCAGCCAAGAAATAGGGGTCTCCTACGAGCAGTACTTC. Translated, it gives CASSQEIGVSYEQYF.

This clonotype was detected many times. The chain combines TRBV10-3 with TRBJ2-1; D might be TRBD1 or TRBD2, each matching 7 bases. The CDR3 has 14 amino acids. V lost 6 bases and J lost 9, with 18 bases in between. CDR1 is ENHRY and CDR2 is SYGVKD in the germline V gene. CDR3 sequence (DNA): TGTGCCATCAGGGAGACAGGGAGGGACGGTGAGCAGTTCTTC. Translated: CAIRETGRDGEQFF.

This clonotype was seen at least ten times. The chain uses TRBV11-3 and TRBJ1-1; maybe TRBD1 (5 bases). Deletions cut 4 bases from V and 3 bases from J, with 12 bases between. This CDR3 contains 14 residues. Germline CDR1 SGHNT, CDR2 YENEEA. CDR3 sequence reads: CASSWDLGDTEAFF. Here the CDR3 DNA reads TGTGCCAGCAGCTGGGACCTCGGGGACACTGAAGCTTTCTTT.